This TCR beta chain derives from a study of blood T cell repertoires in COVID-19. Study overall: Samples came from the United States, Italy and Spain, spanning acute and convalescent COVID-19. PBMCs, B-cell-depleted T cells, or T cells were the source of the cDNA or gDNA that made up the material.

Data came from immunoSEQ multiplex PCR; TCRdb stores just in-frame clones and leaves some out. The data hold a few hundred thousand clones, with around 82% observed a single time. This clone came up a few times. The material sequenced was peripheral blood. This clonotype was obtained from a woman older than 75 with acute or convalescent COVID-19.

The CDR3 bases are TGTGCCAGCAGTGAATCCCTCCGGGGCACTGAAGCTTTCTTT. This encodes CASSESLRGTEAFF. The V and J genes are TRBV25-1 and TRBJ1-1; D is undetermined. The CDR3 loop spans 14 amino acids. V shed 1 base and J shed 4 bases, with 10 bases lying between them. Per germline, CDR1 MGHDK and CDR2 SYGVNS.